The 10 T cell receptor beta chains reported below all come from one sample, sequenced in a study of spatial heterogeneity in lung cancer. Time point given: blood at routine non-recurrence follow-up after resection. Material for sequencing was whole RNA from tumor, nontumor lung or frozen PBMC, left unsorted. TCRdb re-derived calls from the 5' RACE reads in MiXCR, one entry per CDR3 protein. The sample holds more than 95,000 distinct CDR3 sequences, 12% seen once. This sample comprised PBMCs, obtained at follow-up. These receptor sequences come from a male donor with early-stage non-small cell lung cancer.

This clonotype was recorded many times. The rearrangement joins TRBV4-2 to TRBJ2-1, with 7 bases aligning to TRBD2. This CDR3 comprises 16 residues. J was trimmed by 0 bases and V by 4 bases; bases with no gene match: 6. The germline V gene has CDR1 LGHNA and CDR2 YNFKEQ. DNA for the CDR3: TGTGCCAGCAGCCTTTACGGGGGGACCTCCTACAATGAGCAGTTCTTC. Its protein product is CASSLYGGTSYNEQFF.

This clonotype was detected many times. The V gene is TRBV6-5, the J gene TRBJ1-2, with 10 bases fitting TRBD1. V was clipped by 0 bases and J by 5 bases; unmatched bases: 3. Germline V lookup: CDR1 MNHEY, CDR2 SVGAGI. The CDR3 is 15 amino acids. The CDR3 sequence: CASSYSGQGEYGYTF. The CDR3 nucleotides are TGTGCCAGCAGTTACTCAGGACAGGGGGAATATGGCTACACCTTC.

This clonotype appeared many times. The chain links TRBV9 to TRBJ2-7; 7 bases line up with TRBD1. V lost 4 bases to trimming and J lost 3 bases; unmatched junction nucleotides: 7. The CDR3 runs 14 residues. Germline CDR1 and CDR2: SGDLS and YYNGEE. The CDR3, as DNA: TGTGCCAGCAGCCCAATTGGGACAGACTACGAGCAGTACTTC. It translates to CASSPIGTDYEQYF.

CDR3 sequence: CASSQDSAYQPQHF. The CDR3 nucleotides are TGTGCCAGCAGCCAGGACAGTGCATATCAGCCCCAGCATTTT. This chain uses TRBV6-2 or TRBV6-3 with TRBJ1-5; D possibly corresponds to TRBD1 (6 bases). The length of the CDR3 is 14 residues. The germline V and J ends were trimmed by 6 bases and 5 bases, with 14 bases remaining between them. Germline V lookup: CDR1 MNHEY, CDR2 SVGEGT.

The sample holds a few counts of this clonotype. The chain carries TRBV20-1 and TRBJ1-5; D is uncertain. The CDR3 loop spans 12 amino acids. V lost 6 bases and J 5 bases, leaving 11 bases between the germline ends. The germline V gene has CDR1 DFQATT and CDR2 SNEGSKA (reference sequence). The DNA of the CDR3 is TGCAGTGCCGGAAACCCCCATCAGCCCCAGCATTTT. It yields the protein CSAGNPHQPQHF.

This clonotype was counted only a few times. This rearrangement joins TRBV28 to TRBJ2-2, with TRBD2 matching over 8 bases. The V gene end was trimmed by 7 bases and the J gene end by 9 bases; junction bases not matched to a gene: 7. The CDR3 runs 13 residues. Germline CDR1 MDHEN, CDR2 SYDVKM. CDR3 sequence: CASTSGGSRELFF. The DNA for the CDR3 is TGTGCCAGCACCAGCGGGGGTTCCAGGGAGCTGTTTTTT.

This clonotype has at least ten counts. The V call is TRBV10-1, the J call TRBJ2-7; the D gene is possibly TRBD1 (6 bases). This CDR3 spans 13 amino acids. Germline values: CDR1 WNHNN, CDR2 SYGVQD (reference sequence). V was trimmed by 3 bases and J by 4 bases, leaving 10 bases between them. The CDR3 spells CASSDSGTYEQYF. Written as DNA, the CDR3 is TGCGCCAGCAGTGATTCCGGGACATACGAGCAGTACTTC.

This clonotype has ten or more counts. CDR3 in DNA: TGCGCCAGCAGCGGGGGGACAGGATCCTACAATGAGCAGTTCTTC. Its protein is CASSGGTGSYNEQFF. The V gene is TRBV5-1, the J gene TRBJ2-1; 8 bases agree with TRBD1. Per germline, CDR1 SGHRS and CDR2 YFSETQ. After removal of 4 bases from V and 1 base from J, the junction contained 4 bases not matched to a gene. CDR3 length: 15 amino acids.

This clonotype was seen a few times. The chain carries TRBV7-2 and TRBJ2-7; 8 nucleotides line up with TRBD1. Germline V gene data show CDR1 as SGHTA and CDR2 as FQGNSA. Trimming took 5 bases from V and 1 from J; bases not matched to a gene: 10. This CDR3 contains 16 residues. As DNA, the CDR3 is TGTGCCAGCAGCCGTACCGGACAGGGAGGATCCTACGAGCAGTACTTC. Translation: CASSRTGQGGSYEQYF.

This clonotype was counted ten times or more. V usage is TRBV7-2 and J usage is TRBJ2-3, with TRBD2 identical over 9 bases. CDR1 is SGHTA and CDR2 is FQGNSA in the germline V gene. The CDR3 loop spans 17 amino acids. The V and J ends lost 0 bases and 2 bases, in that order; junction bases with no gene match: 6. CDR3 in amino acids: CASSLASGGPPTDTQYF. The CDR3 nucleotides are TGTGCCAGCAGCTTAGCAAGCGGGGGGCCACCCACAGATACGCAGTATTTT.